This T cell receptor beta chain derives from a study of shared clonotypes between healthy human individuals. Some 30,000 T cell genomes (approximately 0.2 ug DNA) went into each sorted-subset replicate. Clones were sequenced by immunoSEQ multiplex PCR, and TCRdb holds only the in-frame ones, with some missing. The top ten clones hold about 1.5% of a sample with 980,000 or so clones, 70% to 85% of them seen once. Per the germline V gene, CDR1 is GTSNPN and CDR2 is SVGIG (reference sequence). The ends were cut back, 2 bases at V and 1 base at J, with 20 bases in the middle. The CDR3 consists of 17 residues.

Sequenced material: memory CD4+ T cells sorted from blood. Subset noted: CD45RA-negative fraction. The chain combines TRBV30 with TRBJ1-1; possibly TRBD1 for D (5 bases). The receptor comes from a man between 18 and 29 years old in good health. CDR3: CAWSQKRTGFRNTEAFF. The DNA of the CDR3 is TGTGCCTGGAGTCAGAAACGTACAGGTTTTCGGAACACTGAAGCTTTCTTT.